The next 4 T cell receptor beta chains were all read from a single sample in a study of shared clonotypes between healthy human individuals (dated by TCRdb to about 2020). Library creation used the immunoSEQ multiplex PCR assay. Drawn from immuneACCESS, this table holds only the in-frame rearrangements with V and J called that TCRdb kept. Clones are partly lost; checked studies trace under half to an unresolved V gene and leave the rest unexplained. The sample data list about 750,000 clones, and 80% to 95% of these were observed just once. The ten top clones hold 24% of the sample. CD8 naive samples consisted of CD45RO-negative cells that were positively selected for CCR7, yielding a CD45RA+CCR7+ population without TemRA cells. Sequenced material: naive CD8+ T cells sorted from blood. This sample's cell subset or site label indicates: CD45RA+CCR7+. These receptors were obtained from a man between 25 and 39 years old in good health.

In this sample, this clone turned up a few times. The chain couples TRBV28 to TRBJ2-1; 10 nucleotides agree with TRBD2. V trimming: 4 bases; J trimming: 4 bases; junction bases outside the gene matches: 1. CDR1 is MDHEN and CDR2 is SYDVKM in the germline V gene. This CDR3 has 14 amino acids. This CDR3 reads CASSWTSGYNEQFF. CDR3 in DNA: TGTGCCAGCAGTTGGACTAGCGGTTACAATGAGCAGTTCTTC. Using reference TRBV28 and TRBJ2-1 for the parts outside the CDR3, the full variable domain is DVKVTQSSRYLVKRTGEKVFLECVQDMDHENMFWYRQDPGLGLRLIYFSYDVKMKEKGDIPEGYSVSREKKERFSLILESASTNQTSMYLCASSWTSGYNEQFFGPGTRLTVL.

This clone was detected only once. The genes are TRBV10-3 and TRBJ1-5; 7 nucleotides match TRBD1. Per the germline V gene, CDR1 is ENHRY and CDR2 is SYGVKD. V shed 0 bases, J shed 6 bases, and the junction held 2 bases outside the gene matches. CDR3 length equals 14 residues. The CDR3 sequence: CAISESKGAQPQHF. CDR3 DNA: TGTGCCATCAGTGAGTCGAAGGGGGCTCAGCCCCAGCATTTT.

This clone was seen just once. The V gene is TRBV9, the J gene TRBJ2-1, with D perhaps assigned TRBD1 or TRBD2 (5 bases each). The germline V and J ends were trimmed by 3 bases and 7 bases, with 23 bases remaining between them. Germline V gives CDR1 SGDLS, CDR2 YYNGEE. CDR3 size: 17 residues. The CDR3 loop reads CASSDPSTSRGSNEQFF. The CDR3 coding sequence is TGTGCCAGCAGCGACCCCAGCACTAGTAGGGGAAGTAATGAGCAGTTCTTC.

The chain uses TRBV27 and TRBJ2-3; a weak D match, TRBD2 (6 bases). Per the germline V gene, CDR1 is MNHEY and CDR2 is SMNVEV (reference sequence). CDR3 length: 14 amino acids. The V end lost 3 bases, the J end lost 3 bases, and 10 bases lay between the germline ends. The CDR3 nucleotides read TGTGCCAGCAGTTTTCGGGACTCAACAGATACGCAGTATTTT. Protein: CASSFRDSTDTQYF.